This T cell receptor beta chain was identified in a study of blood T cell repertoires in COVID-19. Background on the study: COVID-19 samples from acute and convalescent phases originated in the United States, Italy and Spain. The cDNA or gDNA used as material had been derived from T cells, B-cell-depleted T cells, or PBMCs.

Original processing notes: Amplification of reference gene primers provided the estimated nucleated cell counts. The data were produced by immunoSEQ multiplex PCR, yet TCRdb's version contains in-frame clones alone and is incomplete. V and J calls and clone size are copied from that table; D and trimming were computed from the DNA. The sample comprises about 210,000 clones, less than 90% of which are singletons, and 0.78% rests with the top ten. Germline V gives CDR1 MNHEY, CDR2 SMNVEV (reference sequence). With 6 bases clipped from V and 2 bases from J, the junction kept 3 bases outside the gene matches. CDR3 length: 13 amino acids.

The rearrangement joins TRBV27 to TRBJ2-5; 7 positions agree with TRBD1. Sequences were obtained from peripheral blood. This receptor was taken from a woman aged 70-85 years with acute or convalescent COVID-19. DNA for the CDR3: TGTGCCAGCAGCACGGACAGGCAAGAGACCCAGTACTTC. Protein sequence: CASSTDRQETQYF.